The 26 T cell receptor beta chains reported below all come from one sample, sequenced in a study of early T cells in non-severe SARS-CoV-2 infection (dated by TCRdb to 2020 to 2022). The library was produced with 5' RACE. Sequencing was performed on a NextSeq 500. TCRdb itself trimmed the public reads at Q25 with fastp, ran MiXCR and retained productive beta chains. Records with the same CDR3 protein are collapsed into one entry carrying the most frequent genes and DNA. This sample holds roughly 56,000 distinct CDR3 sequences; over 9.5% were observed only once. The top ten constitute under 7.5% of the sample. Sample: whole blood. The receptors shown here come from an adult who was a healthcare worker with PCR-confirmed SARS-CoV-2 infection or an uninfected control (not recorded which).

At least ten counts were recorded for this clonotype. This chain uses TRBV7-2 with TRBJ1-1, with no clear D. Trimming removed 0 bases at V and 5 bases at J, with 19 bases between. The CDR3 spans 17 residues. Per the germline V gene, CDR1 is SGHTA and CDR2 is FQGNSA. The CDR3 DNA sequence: TGTGCCAGCAGCTTAGCGTCGGTTGTGGAAGGGTGGACTGAAGCTTTCTTT. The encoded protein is CASSLASVVEGWTEAFF.

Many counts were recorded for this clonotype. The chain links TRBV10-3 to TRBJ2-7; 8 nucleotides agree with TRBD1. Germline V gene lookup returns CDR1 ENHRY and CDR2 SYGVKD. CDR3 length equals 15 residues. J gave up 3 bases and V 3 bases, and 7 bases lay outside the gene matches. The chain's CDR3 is CAISDSTGTGYEQYF. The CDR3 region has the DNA TGTGCCATCAGTGATTCAACCGGGACAGGCTACGAGCAGTACTTC.

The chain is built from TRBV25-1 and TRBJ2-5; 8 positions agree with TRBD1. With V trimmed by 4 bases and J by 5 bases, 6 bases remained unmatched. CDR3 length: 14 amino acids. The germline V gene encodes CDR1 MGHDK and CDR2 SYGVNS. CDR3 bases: TGTGCCAGCAGTGCCGGACAGGGTTTGGAGACCCAGTACTTC. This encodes CASSAGQGLETQYF.

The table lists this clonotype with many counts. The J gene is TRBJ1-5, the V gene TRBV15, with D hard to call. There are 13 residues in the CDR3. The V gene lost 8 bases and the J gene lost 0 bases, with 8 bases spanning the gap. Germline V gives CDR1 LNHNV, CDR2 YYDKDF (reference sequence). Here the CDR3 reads CATRGLSNQPQHF. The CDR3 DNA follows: TGTGCCACCCGAGGGCTTAGCAATCAGCCCCAGCATTTT.

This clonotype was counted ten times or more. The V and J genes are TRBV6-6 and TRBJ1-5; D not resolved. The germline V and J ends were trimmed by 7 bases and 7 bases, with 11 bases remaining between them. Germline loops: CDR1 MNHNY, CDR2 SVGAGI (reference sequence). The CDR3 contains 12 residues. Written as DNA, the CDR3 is TGTGCCAGCACCCAGGCTAGCCAGCCCCAGCATTTT. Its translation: CASTQASQPQHF.

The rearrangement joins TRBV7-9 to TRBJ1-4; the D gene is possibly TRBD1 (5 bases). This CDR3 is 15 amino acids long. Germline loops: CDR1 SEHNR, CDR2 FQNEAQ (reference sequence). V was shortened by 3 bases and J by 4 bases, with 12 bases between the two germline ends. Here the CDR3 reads CASSFRDGYNEKLFF. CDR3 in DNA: TGTGCCAGCAGCTTCCGGGACGGTTATAATGAAAAACTGTTTTTT.

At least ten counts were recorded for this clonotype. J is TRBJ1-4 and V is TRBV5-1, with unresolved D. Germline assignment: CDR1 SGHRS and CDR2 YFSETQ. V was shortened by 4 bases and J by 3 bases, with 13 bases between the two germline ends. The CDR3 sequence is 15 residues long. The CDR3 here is CASSPEQEANEKLFF. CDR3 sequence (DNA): TGCGCCAGCAGCCCAGAGCAGGAGGCTAATGAAAAACTGTTTTTT.

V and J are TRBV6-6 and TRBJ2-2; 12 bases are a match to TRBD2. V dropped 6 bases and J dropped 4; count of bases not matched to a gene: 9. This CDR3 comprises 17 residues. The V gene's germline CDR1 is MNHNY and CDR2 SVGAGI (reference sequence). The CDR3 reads CASSQYPSGRATGELFF. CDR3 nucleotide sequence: TGTGCCAGCAGCCAATACCCTAGCGGGAGGGCCACCGGGGAGCTGTTTTTT.

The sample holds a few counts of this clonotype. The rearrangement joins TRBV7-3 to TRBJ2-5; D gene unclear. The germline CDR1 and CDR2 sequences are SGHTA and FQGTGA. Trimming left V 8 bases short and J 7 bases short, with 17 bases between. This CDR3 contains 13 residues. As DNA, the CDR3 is TGTGCCAGCTCCCCGTTTATGGCCGGGACCCAGTACTTC. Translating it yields CASSPFMAGTQYF.

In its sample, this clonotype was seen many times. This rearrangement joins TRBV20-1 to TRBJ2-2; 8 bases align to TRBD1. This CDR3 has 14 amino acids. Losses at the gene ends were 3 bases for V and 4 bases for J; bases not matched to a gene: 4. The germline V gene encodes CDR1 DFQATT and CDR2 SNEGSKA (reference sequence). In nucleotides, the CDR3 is TGCAGTGCTAGGACAGGGGCCTCCACCGGGGAGCTGTTTTTT. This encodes CSARTGASTGELFF.

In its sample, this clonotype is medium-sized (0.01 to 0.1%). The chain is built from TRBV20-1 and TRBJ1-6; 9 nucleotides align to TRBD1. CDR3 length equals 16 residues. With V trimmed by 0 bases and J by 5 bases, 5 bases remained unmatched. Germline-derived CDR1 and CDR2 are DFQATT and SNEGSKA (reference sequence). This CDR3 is CSARDVGQGDNSPLHF. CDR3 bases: TGCAGTGCTAGAGATGTGGGACAGGGCGATAATTCACCCCTCCACTTT.

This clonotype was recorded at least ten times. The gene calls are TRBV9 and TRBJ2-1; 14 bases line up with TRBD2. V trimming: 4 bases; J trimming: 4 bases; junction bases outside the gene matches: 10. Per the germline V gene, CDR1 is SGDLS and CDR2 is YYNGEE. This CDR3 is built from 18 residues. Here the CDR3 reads CASSTGTSGRGGYNEQFF. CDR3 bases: TGTGCCAGCAGCACCGGGACTAGCGGGAGAGGGGGATACAATGAGCAGTTCTTC. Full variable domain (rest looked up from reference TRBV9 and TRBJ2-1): DSGVTQTPKHLITATGQRVTLRCSPRSGDLSVYWYQQSLDQGLQFLIQYYNGEERAKGNILERFSAQQFPDLHSELNLSSLELGDSALYFCASSTGTSGRGGYNEQFFGPGTRLTVL.

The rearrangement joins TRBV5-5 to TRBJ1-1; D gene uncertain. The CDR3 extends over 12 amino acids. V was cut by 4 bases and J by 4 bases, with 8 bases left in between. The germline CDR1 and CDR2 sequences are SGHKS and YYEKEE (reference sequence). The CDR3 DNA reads TGTGCCAGCAGCCCTCTAGGCACTGAAGCTTTCTTT. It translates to CASSPLGTEAFF. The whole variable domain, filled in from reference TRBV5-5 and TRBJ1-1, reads DAGVTQSPTHLIKTRGQQVTLRCSPISGHKSVSWYQQVLGQGPQFIFQYYEKEERGRGNFPDRFSARQFPNYSSELNVNALLLGDSALYLCASSPLGTEAFFGQGTRLTVV.

The CDR3 spells CASSWDSGTEAFF. The CDR3 coding sequence is TGTGCCAGCAGCTGGGACAGTGGGACTGAAGCTTTCTTT. The chain recombines TRBV7-9 with TRBJ1-1; TRBD1 agrees at 7 bases. Germline CDR1 SEHNR, CDR2 FQNEAQ (reference sequence). CDR3 length: 13 residues. After removal of 4 bases from V and 5 bases from J, the junction contained 4 bases not matched to a gene.

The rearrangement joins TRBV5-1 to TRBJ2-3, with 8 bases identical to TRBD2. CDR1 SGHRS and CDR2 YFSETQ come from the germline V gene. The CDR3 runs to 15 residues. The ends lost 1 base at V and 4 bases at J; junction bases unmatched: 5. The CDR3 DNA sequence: TGCGCCAGCAGCTTGCGGAATAGCGGGGCAGATACGCAGTATTTT. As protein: CASSLRNSGADTQYF.

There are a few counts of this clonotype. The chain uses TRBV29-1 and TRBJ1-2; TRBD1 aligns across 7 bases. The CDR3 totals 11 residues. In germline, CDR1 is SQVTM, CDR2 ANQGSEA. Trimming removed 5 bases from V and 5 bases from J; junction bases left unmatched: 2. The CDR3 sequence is CSVWDSYGYTF. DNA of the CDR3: TGCAGCGTTTGGGACAGTTATGGCTACACCTTC.

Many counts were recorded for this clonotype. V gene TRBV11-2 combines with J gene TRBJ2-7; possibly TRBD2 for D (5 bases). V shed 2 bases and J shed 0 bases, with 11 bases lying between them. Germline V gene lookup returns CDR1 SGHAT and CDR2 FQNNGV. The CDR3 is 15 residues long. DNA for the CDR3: TGTGCCAGCAGCTTAAGGACTCACAGCTCCTACGAGCAGTACTTC. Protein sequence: CASSLRTHSSYEQYF.

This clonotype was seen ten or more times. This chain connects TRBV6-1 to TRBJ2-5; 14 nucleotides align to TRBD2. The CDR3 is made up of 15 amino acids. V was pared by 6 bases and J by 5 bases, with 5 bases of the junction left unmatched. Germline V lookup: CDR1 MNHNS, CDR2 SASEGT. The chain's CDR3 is CASSPGLAGEETQYF. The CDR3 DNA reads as TGTGCCAGCAGCCCGGGACTAGCGGGAGAGGAGACCCAGTACTTC.

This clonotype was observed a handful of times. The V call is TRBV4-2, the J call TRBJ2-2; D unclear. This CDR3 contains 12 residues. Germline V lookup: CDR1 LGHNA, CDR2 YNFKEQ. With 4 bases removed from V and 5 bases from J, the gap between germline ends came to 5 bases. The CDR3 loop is CASSPGTGELFF. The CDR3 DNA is TGTGCCAGCAGCCCCGGTACCGGGGAGCTGTTTTTT.

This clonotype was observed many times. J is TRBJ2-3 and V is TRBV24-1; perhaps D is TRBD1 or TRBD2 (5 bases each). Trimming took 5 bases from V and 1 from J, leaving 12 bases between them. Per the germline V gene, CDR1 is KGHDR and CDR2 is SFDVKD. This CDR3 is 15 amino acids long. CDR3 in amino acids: CATSANPGRTDTQYF. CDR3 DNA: TGTGCCACCAGTGCTAATCCGGGGCGCACAGATACGCAGTATTTT.

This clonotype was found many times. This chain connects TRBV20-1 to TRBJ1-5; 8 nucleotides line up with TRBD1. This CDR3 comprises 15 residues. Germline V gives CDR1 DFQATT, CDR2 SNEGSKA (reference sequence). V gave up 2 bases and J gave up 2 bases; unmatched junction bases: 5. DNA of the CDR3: TGCAGTGCTAGACATGGACAGGGTGGCAATCAGCCCCAGCATTTT. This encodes CSARHGQGGNQPQHF.

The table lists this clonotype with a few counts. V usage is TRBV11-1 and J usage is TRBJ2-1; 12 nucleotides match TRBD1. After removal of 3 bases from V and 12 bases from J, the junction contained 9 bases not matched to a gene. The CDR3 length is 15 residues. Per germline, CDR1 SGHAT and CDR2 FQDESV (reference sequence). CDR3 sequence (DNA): TGTGCCAGCAGCTTCGATCCGGGACAGGGGGCGAGGCAGTTCTTC. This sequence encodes CASSFDPGQGARQFF.

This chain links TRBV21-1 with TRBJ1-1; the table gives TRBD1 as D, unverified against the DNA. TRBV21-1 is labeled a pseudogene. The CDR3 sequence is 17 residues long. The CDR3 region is CASRRYPVSPTVTEAFF. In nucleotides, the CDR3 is TGTGCCAGCAGAAGATATCCGGTGTCCCCGACGGTCACTGAAGCTTTCTTT.

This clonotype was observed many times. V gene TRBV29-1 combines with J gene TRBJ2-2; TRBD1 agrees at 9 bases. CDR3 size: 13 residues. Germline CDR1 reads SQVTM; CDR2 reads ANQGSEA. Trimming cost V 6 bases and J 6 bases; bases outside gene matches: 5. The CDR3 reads CSVQGAVAGELFF. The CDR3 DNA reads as TGCAGCGTACAGGGGGCTGTGGCCGGGGAGCTGTTTTTT.

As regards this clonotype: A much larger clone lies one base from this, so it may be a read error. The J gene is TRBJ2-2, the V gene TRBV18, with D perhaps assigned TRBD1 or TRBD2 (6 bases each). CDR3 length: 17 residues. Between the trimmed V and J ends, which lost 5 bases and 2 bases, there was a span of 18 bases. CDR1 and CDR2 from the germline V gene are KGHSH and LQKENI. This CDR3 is CASSSYRGGRNTGELFF. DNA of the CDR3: TGTGCCAGCTCATCATACCGTGGGGGGCGCAACACCGGGGAGCTGTTTTTT. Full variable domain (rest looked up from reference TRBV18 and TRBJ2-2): NAGVMQNPRHLVRRRGQEARLRCSPMKGHSHVYWYRQLPEEGLKFMVYLQKENIIDESGMPKERFSAEFPKEGPSILRIQQVVRGDSAAYFCASSSYRGGRNTGELFFGEGSRLTVL.

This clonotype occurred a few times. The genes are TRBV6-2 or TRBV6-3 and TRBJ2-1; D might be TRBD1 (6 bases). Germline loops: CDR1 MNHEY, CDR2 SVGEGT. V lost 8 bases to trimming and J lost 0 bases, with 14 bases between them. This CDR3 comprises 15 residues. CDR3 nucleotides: TGTGCCAGCGAGCAGGGGCCGAGCTCCTACAATGAGCAGTTCTTC. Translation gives CASEQGPSSYNEQFF.